The clone carrying this T cell receptor beta chain came up a few times. Its matching antigen is unknown. This record belongs to a study of shared clonotypes between healthy human individuals. Study background: Sampling drew on donors who were two women and a few men aged 18 to 49.

Germline CDR1 is GTSNPN and CDR2 is SVGIG (reference sequence). V gave up 1 base and J gave up 10 bases, with 17 bases separating them. CDR3 length: 14 residues. The run depth of the assay was deep. Profiling relied on immunoSEQ multiplex PCR, and the TCRdb table lists in-frame clones only, not all of them. The sample has roughly 530,000 clones; 90% to 97% are singletons. Study results and limitations: It was observed that approximately 5% of naive CD4 clonotypes were shared across several donors. Larger estimated richness was generally seen in naive subsets than in memory subsets.

The J gene is TRBJ1-5, the V gene TRBV30; unclear D gene. Sequencing was carried out using naive CD4+ T cells sorted from blood. Documented subset: CD45RA+ positively selected. This TCR came from a woman in her thirties in good health. Written as DNA, the CDR3 is TGTGCCTGGAGTGATCCACGAACGGCCCATCCCCAGCATTTT. As protein: CAWSDPRTAHPQHF.